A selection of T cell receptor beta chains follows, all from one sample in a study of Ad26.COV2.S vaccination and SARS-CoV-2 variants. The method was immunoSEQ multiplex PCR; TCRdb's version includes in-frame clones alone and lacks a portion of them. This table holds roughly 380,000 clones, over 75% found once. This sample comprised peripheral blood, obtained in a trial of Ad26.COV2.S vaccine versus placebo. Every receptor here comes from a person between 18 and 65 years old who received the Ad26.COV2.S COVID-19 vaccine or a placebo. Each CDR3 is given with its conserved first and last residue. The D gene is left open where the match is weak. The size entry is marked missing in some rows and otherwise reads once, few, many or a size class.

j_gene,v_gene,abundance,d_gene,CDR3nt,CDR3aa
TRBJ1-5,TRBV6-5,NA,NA,TGTGCCAGCCACAGGGGCAATCAGCCCCAGCATTTT,CASHRGNQPQHF
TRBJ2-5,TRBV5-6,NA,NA,TGTGCCAGCAGGGGTGGGGGCCGGGAGACCCAGTACTTC,CASRGGGRETQYF
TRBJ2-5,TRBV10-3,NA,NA,TGTGCCATCGGAGAAGAGACCCAGTACTTC,CAIGEETQYF
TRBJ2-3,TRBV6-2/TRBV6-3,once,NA,TGTGCCAGCACCTACTCCTCCAGGGGCACCCCTAGCACAGATACGCAGTATTTT,CASTYSSRGTPSTDTQYF
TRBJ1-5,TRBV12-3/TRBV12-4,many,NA,TGTGCCAGCTCCGGGGGCTCAGGAAAGCCCCAGCATTTT,CASSGGSGKPQHF
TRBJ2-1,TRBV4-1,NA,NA,TGCGCCAGCAGCCAAGTCCTTAAAGGGGGCTACAATGAGCAGTTCTTC,CASSQVLKGGYNEQFF
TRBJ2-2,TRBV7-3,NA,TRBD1,TGTGCCAGCAGCACGACAGGGCCGAACACCGGGGAGCTGTTTTTT,CASSTTGPNTGELFF
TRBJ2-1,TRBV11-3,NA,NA,TGTGCCAGCAGCTCCTGGCTGGCCAATGAGCAGTTCTTC,CASSSWLANEQFF
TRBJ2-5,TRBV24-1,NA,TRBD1,TGTGCCACCAGTGATACTATGGGACAGCAAGAGACCCAGTACTTC,CATSDTMGQQETQYF
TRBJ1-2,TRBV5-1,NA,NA,TGCGCCAGCAGCTTGTCCGAAACTTATGGCTACACCTTC,CASSLSETYGYTF
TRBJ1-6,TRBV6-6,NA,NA,TGTGCCAGCAGCACCCGGAGCGCCGATTCACCCCTCCACTTT,CASSTRSADSPLHF
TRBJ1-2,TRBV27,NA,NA,TGTGCCAGCAGTTTACCAGGCAGGGACTTCACCTTC,CASSLPGRDFTF
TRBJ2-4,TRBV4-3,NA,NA,TGCGCCAGCAGCCAAGTAGGCAGAAACGCCAAAAACATTCAGTACTTC,CASSQVGRNAKNIQYF
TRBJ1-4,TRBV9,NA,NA,TGTGCCAGCAGCCCCCACACCACAACTAATGAAAAACTGTTTTTT,CASSPHTTTNEKLFF
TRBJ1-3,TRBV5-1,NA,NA,TGCGCCAGCGCCGACAGCAGCTCTGGAAACACCATATATTTT,CASADSSSGNTIYF
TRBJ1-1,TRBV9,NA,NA,TGTGCCAGCAGCGTAGGGAGGAAGGTGACTGAAGCTTTCTTT,CASSVGRKVTEAFF
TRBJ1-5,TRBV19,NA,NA,TGTGCCAGTAGTATAGAGGGAGGGGTGGGGCGCAATCAGCCCCAGCATTTT,CASSIEGGVGRNQPQHF
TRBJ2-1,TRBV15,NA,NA,TGTGCCACCAGCAGAGGTGGGGGGACCTACAATGAGCAGTTCTTC,CATSRGGGTYNEQFF
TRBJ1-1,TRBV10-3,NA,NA,TGTGCCATCACCCCAGGAATGAACACTGAAGCTTTCTTT,CAITPGMNTEAFF
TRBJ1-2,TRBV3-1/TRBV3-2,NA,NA,TGTGCCAGCAGCCAAGGCAAGTCCCTCCGCTACACCTTC,CASSQGKSLRYTF
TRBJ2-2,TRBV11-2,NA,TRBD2,TGTGCCAGCAGCACTAGCGGTTCCGAGGCCGGGGAGCTGTTTTTT,CASSTSGSEAGELFF
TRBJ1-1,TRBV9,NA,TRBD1,TGTGCCAGCAGCGCTGGGACAGGGGGCGCGGGCACTGAAGCTTTCTTT,CASSAGTGGAGTEAFF
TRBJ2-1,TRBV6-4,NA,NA,TGTGCCAGCAGTGACTCGCTCTACTCCAATGAGCAGTTCTTC,CASSDSLYSNEQFF
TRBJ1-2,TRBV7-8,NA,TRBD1,TGTGCCAGCAGCTCACTTGACAGGGATGGCTACACCTTC,CASSSLDRDGYTF
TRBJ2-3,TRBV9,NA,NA,TGTGCCAGCAGCGTAGATGGGGTCACAGATACGCAGTATTTT,CASSVDGVTDTQYF
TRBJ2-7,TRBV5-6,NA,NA,TGTGCCAGCAGCCCAACAGGGTTCTACGAGCAGTACTTC,CASSPTGFYEQYF
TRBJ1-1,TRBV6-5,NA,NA,TGTGCCAGCAGCGACACAAGAAGGGCTGAAGCTTTCTTT,CASSDTRRAEAFF
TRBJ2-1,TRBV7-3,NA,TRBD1,TGTGCCAGCAGCTTAATTGGGACAGGATATCAGTTCTTC,CASSLIGTGYQFF
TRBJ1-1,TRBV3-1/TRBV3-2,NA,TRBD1,TGTGCCAGCAGCACTAGACAGGGGGCATCGGCTTTCTTT,CASSTRQGASAFF
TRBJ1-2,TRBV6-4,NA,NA,TGTGCCAGCAGTGAAGGGGAGGACTATGGCTACACCTTC,CASSEGEDYGYTF
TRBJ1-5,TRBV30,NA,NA,TGTGCCTGGAGTCTGCGGGGCCTCTACAATCAGCCCCAGCATTTT,CAWSLRGLYNQPQHF
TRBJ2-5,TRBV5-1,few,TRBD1,TGCGCCAGCAGCCCGGACAGGGGGCGAGAGACCCAGTACTTC,CASSPDRGRETQYF
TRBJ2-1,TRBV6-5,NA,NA,TGTGCCAGCTCCGACTCCTCCTCCTACAATGAGCAGTTCTTC,CASSDSSSYNEQFF
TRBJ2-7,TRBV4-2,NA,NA,TGTGCCAGCAGCCGGGTAAAAGGGGGGGGCCCTTTCACCCCGGCCGAGCAGTACTTC,CASSRVKGGGPFTPAEQYF
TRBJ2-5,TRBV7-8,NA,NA,TGTGCCAGCAGCCCAACTGGACCTGGAGAGACCCAGTACTTC,CASSPTGPGETQYF
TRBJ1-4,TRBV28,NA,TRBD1,TGTGCCAGCAGTTCCCCTAAAACCGGGACAGGGGGCTACCCTAACGAAAAACTGTTTTTT,CASSSPKTGTGGYPNEKLFF
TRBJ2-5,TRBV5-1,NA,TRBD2,TGCGCCAGCAGCTTGACCCCCGGGACTAGATACGAGACCCAGTACTTC,CASSLTPGTRYETQYF
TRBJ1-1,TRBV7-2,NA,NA,TGTGCCAGCAGCTACCCGAGGAGGGGGAACACTGAAGCTTTCTTT,CASSYPRRGNTEAFF
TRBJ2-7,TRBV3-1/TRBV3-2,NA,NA,TGTGCCAGCAGCCAAGAAGGAGACAGTAGGTACGAGCAGTACTTC,CASSQEGDSRYEQYF